What follows are 8 T cell receptor beta chains derived from one specimen sequenced in a study of T cells after yellow fever vaccination. TCRdb used MiXCR to reprocess the 5' RACE reads, holding one entry per CDR3 protein. Of 65,000 to 70,000 distinct CDR3 sequences detected, roughly 6% appear once; the ten largest clones hold around 2.1%. The sample was CD4+ T cells sorted from PBMCs, taken around 15 days after the first yellow fever vaccination. The receptors were gathered from a man between 18 and 29 years old who received the YFV17D yellow fever vaccine.

This clonotype was seen a few times. J is TRBJ2-5 and V is TRBV7-9; TRBD2 matches 7 bases. The CDR3 has 15 amino acids. The ends lost 5 bases at V and 3 bases at J; junction bases unmatched: 9. CDR1 is SEHNR and CDR2 is FQNEAQ in the germline V gene (reference sequence). This CDR3 is CASSVGGGEEETQYF. CDR3 sequence (DNA): TGTGCCAGCAGCGTGGGGGGGGGGGAAGAAGAGACCCAGTACTTC. The whole variable domain, filled in from reference TRBV7-9 and TRBJ2-5, reads DTGVSQNPRHKITKRGQNVTFRCDPISEHNRLYWYRQTLGQGPEFLTYFQNEAQLEKSRLLSDRFSAERPKGSFSTLEIQRTEQGDSAMYLCASSVGGGEEETQYFGPGTRLLVL.

In the case of this clonotype: Since a much larger clone is just one base distant, this may be a read error. The chain combines TRBV7-9 with TRBJ2-2; 8 nucleotides match TRBD1. CDR3 length equals 14 residues. After removal of 6 bases from V and 7 bases from J, the junction contained 7 bases not matched to a gene. Germline V CDR1 and CDR2: SEHNR, FQNEAQ (reference sequence). In DNA form, the CDR3 reads TGTGCCAGCAGACGACAGGGGAATATCGGGGAGCTGTTTTTT. This gives the protein CASRRQGNIGELFF.

This clonotype was detected ten times or more. The V and J genes are TRBV7-6 and TRBJ1-1; D unresolved. V was trimmed by 5 bases and J by 1 base, leaving 8 bases between them. The CDR3 consists of 13 residues. The germline V gene encodes CDR1 SGHVS and CDR2 FNYEAQ. The CDR3 reads CASSLTQNTEAFF. The CDR3 nucleotides are TGTGCCAGCAGCCTGACACAGAACACTGAAGCTTTCTTT. Full variable domain (outside the CDR3, taken from reference TRBV7-6 and TRBJ1-1): GAGVSQSPRYKVTKRGQDVALRCDPISGHVSLYWYRQALGQGPEFLTYFNYEAQQDKSGLPNDRFSAERPEGSISTLTIQRTEQRDSAMYRCASSLTQNTEAFFGQGTRLTVV.

This clonotype was counted ten times or more. This rearrangement joins TRBV12-3 or TRBV12-4 to TRBJ2-5; the match to TRBD2 covers 10 bases. With V trimmed by 2 bases and J by 0 bases, 6 bases remained unmatched. This CDR3 is built from 17 residues. The CDR3 sequence is CASSLRATSGHQETQYF. In nucleotides, the CDR3 is TGTGCCAGCAGTTTACGGGCGACTAGCGGGCACCAAGAGACCCAGTACTTC.

A word on this clonotype: With a much larger clone just one base away, this may be a read error. The rearrangement joins TRBV5-5 to TRBJ2-1; D gene ambiguous. CDR3 length: 15 residues. The V end was cut by 2 bases, the J end by 7 bases, with 16 bases between. From germline, CDR1 is SGHKS and CDR2 YYEKEE (reference sequence). The CDR3 region is CASSFISSGQNEQFF. CDR3 nucleotide sequence: TGTGCCAGCAGCTTCATATCCTCCGGTCAAAATGAGCAGTTCTTC.

This clonotype was seen repeatedly, ten times or more. This rearrangement joins TRBV5-4 to TRBJ2-5, with 15 bases aligning to TRBD2. In germline, CDR1 is SGHNT, CDR2 YYREEE (reference sequence). The length of the CDR3 is 16 residues. J gave up 5 bases and V 2 bases, and 4 bases lay outside the gene matches. CDR3 in amino acids: CASSFSGTSGGETQYF. CDR3 nucleotides: TGTGCCAGCAGCTTTTCCGGGACTAGCGGGGGGGAGACCCAGTACTTC.

The sample holds many counts of this clonotype. The CDR3 nucleotides read TGTGCCAGCAGTCCAGACAGGGCTGGCTACACCTTC. This sequence encodes CASSPDRAGYTF. The V gene is TRBV12-3 or TRBV12-4, the J gene TRBJ1-2; TRBD1 matches at 7 bases. CDR3 length: 12 residues. V shed 5 bases, J shed 7 bases, and the junction held 4 bases outside the gene matches.

This clonotype was counted at least ten times. DNA for the CDR3: TGTGCCAGCCGCGGGTTGGGCCCAGATACGCAGTATTTT. Translating it yields CASRGLGPDTQYF. The V and J genes are TRBV7-2 and TRBJ2-3, with D maybe TRBD2 (5 bases). Trimming cost V 8 bases and J 4 bases, with 13 bases left between them. The V gene's germline CDR1 is SGHTA and CDR2 FQGNSA. The CDR3 contains 13 residues. Supplemented by reference TRBV7-2 and TRBJ2-3, the full variable domain reads GAGVSQSPSNKVTEKGKDVELRCDPISGHTALYWYRQSLGQGLEFLIYFQGNSAPDKSGLPSDRFSAERTGGSVSTLTIQRTQQEDSAVYLCASRGLGPDTQYFGPGTRLTVL.